What follows are 12 T cell receptor beta chains derived from one specimen sequenced in a study of blood T cells in healthy people across ages. PCR was performed a second time for 7 to 11 cycles using a sample-barcoded 5' primer and a J-beta primer mix. TCRdb fed the 5' RACE reads into MiXCR, producing one record per CDR3 protein. The sample contains about 620,000 distinct CDR3 sequences, 20% to 25% of which appear only once. Sequencing was performed on blood. These receptors came from a man aged 70 or older in good health.

The DNA for the CDR3 is TGTGCCAGCAGTTCAAACGGAGATACGCAGTATTTT. Translation gives CASSSNGDTQYF. The gene calls are TRBV6-5 and TRBJ2-3; D gene uncertain. V gave up 4 bases and J gave up 5 bases, with 7 bases separating them. The CDR3 sequence is 12 residues long. CDR1 and CDR2 from the germline V gene are MNHEY and SVGAGI.

V is TRBV29-1 and J is TRBJ1-1; no definite D call. The CDR3 consists of 12 residues. The V gene lost 4 bases and the J gene lost 3 bases, with 9 bases spanning the gap. Germline values: CDR1 SQVTM, CDR2 ANQGSEA. DNA of the CDR3: TGCAGCGTTGGCCTGGGGTACACTGAAGCTTTCTTT. Translation: CSVGLGYTEAFF.

The chain uses TRBV7-8 and TRBJ1-4; a weak D match, TRBD1 (5 bases). V lost 5 bases, J lost 4 bases, and 14 bases lay in between. The CDR3 has 15 residues. Germline values: CDR1 SGHVS, CDR2 FQNEAQ. The CDR3 is CASSPSGGVNEKLFF. CDR3 coding DNA: TGTGCCAGCAGCCCCTCCGGAGGGGTTAATGAAAAACTGTTTTTT.

The chain combines TRBV11-2 with TRBJ2-1, with 8 bases that match TRBD2. Germline V gene data show CDR1 as SGHAT and CDR2 as FQNNGV. Trimming at V came to 3 bases and at J to 4 bases, leaving 8 bases not matched to a gene. This CDR3 has 16 amino acids. The CDR3 is CASSFGAGAVYNEQFF. The CDR3 region has the DNA TGTGCCAGCAGCTTTGGAGCGGGAGCCGTTTACAATGAGCAGTTCTTC.

The J gene is TRBJ1-6, the V gene TRBV6-1; D is ambiguous. The germline V gene encodes CDR1 MNHNS and CDR2 SASEGT. Trimming took 7 bases from V and 9 from J, leaving 22 bases between them. The CDR3 is made up of 16 amino acids. Here the CDR3 DNA reads TGTGCCAGCACGCCCCTGGGTGGAGGGTTGAGTTCACCCCTCCACTTT. Residues: CASTPLGGGLSSPLHF.

This clonotype appeared many times. V and J are TRBV7-2 and TRBJ1-5; TRBD1 agrees at 12 bases. Germline V gene lookup returns CDR1 SGHTA and CDR2 FQGNSA. With 3 bases clipped from V and 6 bases from J, the junction kept 3 bases outside the gene matches. This CDR3 is built from 15 residues. In DNA, the CDR3 is TGTGCCAGCAGCTTGGGGACAGGGGGCAGTCAGCCCCAGCATTTT. Residues: CASSLGTGGSQPQHF.

This chain connects TRBV30 to TRBJ2-1, with D possibly being TRBD1 or TRBD2 (6 bases each). Germline CDR1 and CDR2: GTSNPN and SVGIG (reference sequence). With 2 bases removed from V and 3 bases from J, the gap between germline ends came to 11 bases. This CDR3 region has 14 residues. CDR3 in amino acids: CAWSSGGLYNEQFF. In DNA form, the CDR3 reads TGTGCCTGGAGTTCCGGGGGCCTCTACAATGAGCAGTTCTTC.

This rearrangement joins TRBV20-1 to TRBJ1-5, with D maybe TRBD1 (6 bases). With 6 bases removed from V and 1 base from J, the gap between germline ends came to 13 bases. CDR1 is DFQATT and CDR2 is SNEGSKA in the germline V gene (reference sequence). This CDR3 contains 14 residues. CDR3 region: CSATLGQSNQPQHF. In nucleotides, the CDR3 is TGCAGTGCCACCCTAGGACAGAGCAATCAGCCCCAGCATTTT.

To note about this clonotype: At one end, the junction sequence differs from germline, possibly due to a read error. The V call is TRBV6-6, the J call TRBJ2-3; D is unresolved. Germline loops: CDR1 MNHNY, CDR2 SVGAGI (reference sequence). This CDR3 comprises 9 residues. In nucleotides, the CDR3 is TGTGCCAGCAGTTACCCCCAGGTCTTT. Amino acids: CASSYPQVF.

This chain joins TRBV7-2 and TRBJ2-1; weak D call: TRBD1 (5 bases). CDR1 SGHTA and CDR2 FQGNSA come from the germline V gene. CDR3 length: 14 amino acids. V lost 3 bases to trimming and J lost 12 bases, with 18 bases between them. CDR3 sequence: CASSLQGPLKRQFF. The CDR3 region has the DNA TGTGCCAGCAGCTTGCAGGGCCCATTAAAACGGCAGTTCTTC. The variable domain in full, with the rest retrieved from reference TRBV7-2 and TRBJ2-1, is GAGVSQSPSNKVTEKGKDVELRCDPISGHTALYWYRQSLGQGLEFLIYFQGNSAPDKSGLPSDRFSAERTGGSVSTLTIQRTQQEDSAVYLCASSLQGPLKRQFFGPGTRLTVL.

CDR3 amino acids: CASSLSSGPYEQYF. The CDR3 DNA reads as TGTGCCAGCAGTTTATCTTCGGGCCCCTACGAGCAGTACTTC. The chain uses TRBV28 and TRBJ2-7; D remains unclear. Germline V gene lookup returns CDR1 MDHEN and CDR2 SYDVKM. This CDR3 has 14 residues. The V end lost 1 base, the J end lost 2 bases, and 9 bases lay between the germline ends.

Ten or more counts support this clonotype. The chain combines TRBV20-1 with TRBJ2-7, with TRBD2 identical over 11 bases. Trimming at V came to 2 bases and at J to 0 bases, leaving 6 bases not matched to a gene. Germline V gene sequence: CDR1 DFQATT, CDR2 SNEGSKA (reference sequence). This CDR3 has 16 amino acids. As DNA, the CDR3 is TGCAGTGCTAGATCCGGGACTAGCGGAGGCTCCTACGAGCAGTACTTC. Translated, it gives CSARSGTSGGSYEQYF.